The clone carrying this T cell receptor (beta chain) occurred once. The antigen is unknown. This sample is drawn from a study of T cell repertoires in cytomegalovirus infection. Study details: It was recently identified HLA-C-restricted and well-studied HLA-B-restricted CMV epitopes that the study used. The public TCR beta signatures pointed to both CMV infection and matching HLA type. The study, taken as a whole, reports: Predominance within the ex vivo response was attributable to HLA-C-restricted CMV-specific TCR beta clonotypes.

MiXCR was run by TCRdb on the reads, yielding one entry per CDR3 protein. Here the sample spans 550,000 to 700,000 distinct CDR3 sequences, about 40% being singletons. Germline V gives CDR1 SGHAT, CDR2 FQNNGV. The ends lost 2 bases at V and 8 bases at J; junction bases unmatched: 14. The CDR3 is 16 amino acids. This receptor was taken from a human donor in good health (CMV status not recorded). Some clones in this sample may be carry-over from other donors' samples. Here the sequenced sample was cultured PBMCs, taken from culture after CMV antigen stimulation. The gene calls are TRBV11-2 and TRBJ2-7; 8 positions match TRBD1. The CDR3 coding sequence is TGTGCCAGCAGCTTATCCAGGACAGGGCGCTTAGGGAAGCAGTACTTC. Translated: CASSLSRTGRLGKQYF.